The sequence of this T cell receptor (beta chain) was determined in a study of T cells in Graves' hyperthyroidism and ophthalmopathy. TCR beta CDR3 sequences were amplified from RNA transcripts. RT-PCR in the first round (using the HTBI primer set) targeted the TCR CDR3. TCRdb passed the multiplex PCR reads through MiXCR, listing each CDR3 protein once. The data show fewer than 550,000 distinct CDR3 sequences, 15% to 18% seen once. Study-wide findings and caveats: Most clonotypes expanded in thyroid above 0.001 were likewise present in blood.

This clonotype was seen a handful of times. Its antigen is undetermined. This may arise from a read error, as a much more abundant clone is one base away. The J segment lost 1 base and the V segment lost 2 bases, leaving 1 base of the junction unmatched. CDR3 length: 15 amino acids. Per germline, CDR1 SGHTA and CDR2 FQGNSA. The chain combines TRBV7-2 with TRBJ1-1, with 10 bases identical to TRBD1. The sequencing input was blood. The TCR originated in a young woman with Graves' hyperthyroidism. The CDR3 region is CASSLRTGGNTEAFF. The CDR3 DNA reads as TGTGCCAGCAGCTTAAGGACAGGGGGGAACACTGAAGCTTTCTTT.